This T cell receptor beta chain was sequenced in a study of shared clonotypes between healthy human individuals. General study results and limits: Estimated clonotype richness was generally higher in naive than memory subsets.

On this clone: Its antigen is not identified.

Assay used: immunoSEQ multiplex PCR; TCRdb lists only in-frame clones, some missing. The repertoire holds 2 million to 2.5 million clones, with approximately 93% as singletons. This CDR3 comprises 13 residues. V shed 1 base and J shed 6 bases, with 10 bases lying between them. CDR1 and CDR2 from the germline V gene are SGHNT and YYREEE (reference sequence). Sample: naive CD4+ T cells from PBMCs. Documented subset: CD45RA+ positively selected. The chain couples TRBV5-4 to TRBJ1-2, with a tentative D call TRBD1 (5 bases). The receptor comes from a young man in good health. Some clones in this sample may be carry-over from other donors' samples. The CDR3 sequence: CASSLRWGDGYTF. In nucleotides, the CDR3 is TGTGCCAGCAGCTTGAGGTGGGGGGATGGCTACACCTTC.